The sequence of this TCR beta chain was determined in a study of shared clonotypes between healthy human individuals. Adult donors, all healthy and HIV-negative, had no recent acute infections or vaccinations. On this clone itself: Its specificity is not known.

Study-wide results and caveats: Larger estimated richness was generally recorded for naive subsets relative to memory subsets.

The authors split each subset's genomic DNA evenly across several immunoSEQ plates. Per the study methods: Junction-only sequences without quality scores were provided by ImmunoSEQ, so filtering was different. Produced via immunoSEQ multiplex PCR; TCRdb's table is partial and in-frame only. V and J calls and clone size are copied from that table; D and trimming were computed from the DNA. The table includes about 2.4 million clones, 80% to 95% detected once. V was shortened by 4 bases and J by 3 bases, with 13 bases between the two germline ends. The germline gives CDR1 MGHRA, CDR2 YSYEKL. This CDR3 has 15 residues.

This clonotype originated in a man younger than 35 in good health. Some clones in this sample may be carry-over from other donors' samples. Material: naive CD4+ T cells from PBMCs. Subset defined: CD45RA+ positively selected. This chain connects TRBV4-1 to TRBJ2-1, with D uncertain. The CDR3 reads CASSRSQRDYNEQFF. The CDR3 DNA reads TGCGCCAGCAGCCGATCCCAGCGAGACTACAATGAGCAGTTCTTC.